These T cell receptor beta chains were read from a single sample in a study of cytomegalovirus exposure and HLA in healthy donors. Clones were sequenced by immunoSEQ multiplex PCR, and TCRdb holds only the in-frame ones, with some missing. Of approximately 170,000 clones in the sample, 65% to 70% were seen once. What was sequenced was PBMCs. These receptor sequences come from a woman aged 18-35 years in good health and CMV-seropositive. Each CDR3 is given with its conserved first and last residue. A D gene is named only where the DNA matches it firmly. A clone size is listed for some rows: how often the clone was seen (once, few, many), or a class if it is expanded.

d_call | j_call | clone_size | v_call | cdr3_aa | cdr3_nt
NA | TRBJ1-2 | few | TRBV28 | CASSFDPRGGYTF | TGTGCCAGCAGTTTTGACCCCAGGGGTGGCTACACCTTC
NA | TRBJ1-5 | NA | TRBV5-6 | CASSRGSGSQPQHF | TGTGCCAGCAGCCGAGGTTCGGGGAGCCAGCCCCAGCATTTT
NA | TRBJ1-2 | NA | TRBV27 | CASSYGSDGDGYTF | TGTGCCAGCAGTTACGGCTCCGACGGGGATGGCTACACCTTC
TRBD2 | TRBJ2-7 | NA | TRBV6-1 | CASNRAGGPYEQYF | TGTGCCAGCAATCGGGCGGGAGGGCCCTACGAGCAGTACTTC
TRBD2 | TRBJ2-1 | NA | TRBV7-9 | CASSPLRGASYNEQFF | TGTGCCAGCAGCCCATTGCGGGGGGCATCCTACAATGAGCAGTTCTTC
NA | TRBJ1-1 | NA | TRBV7-2 | CASSLYDSNTEAFF | TGTGCCAGCAGCTTATATGACAGTAACACTGAAGCTTTCTTT
NA | TRBJ2-7 | NA | TRBV10-3 | CAIRGQRAYEQYF | TGTGCCATCAGGGGGCAGCGTGCCTACGAGCAGTACTTC
TRBD2 | TRBJ2-1 | once | TRBV19 | CASGVPSGIDNEQFF | TGTGCCAGTGGGGTTCCTAGCGGGATCGACAATGAGCAGTTCTTC
TRBD1 | TRBJ2-5 | NA | TRBV9 | CASSAGGLSEETQYF | TGTGCCAGCAGCGCAGGGGGTCTTAGCGAGGAGACCCAGTACTTC
NA | TRBJ2-1 | NA | TRBV14 | CASSQGGRGEQFF | TGTGCCAGCAGCCAAGGTGGGCGGGGTGAGCAGTTCTTC
TRBD2 | TRBJ2-5 | NA | TRBV25-1 | CASSWLADRETQYF | TGTGCCAGCAGTTGGCTAGCGGACCGGGAGACCCAGTACTTC
NA | TRBJ2-3 | NA | TRBV4-1 | CASSLTGTDTQYF | TGCGCCAGCAGCCTTACAGGGACAGATACGCAGTATTTT
NA | TRBJ1-2 | NA | TRBV28 | CASSPAGDFYGYTF | TGTGCCAGCAGCCCCGCGGGTGATTTTTATGGCTACACCTTC
NA | TRBJ1-1 | NA | TRBV29-1 | CSVQGGPNTEAFF | TGCAGCGTTCAAGGGGGGCCGAACACTGAAGCTTTCTTT
NA | TRBJ1-2 | few | TRBV7-9 | CSSSPATGLGYTF | TGTTCCAGCAGCCCAGCCACAGGGCTTGGCTACACCTTC
TRBD1 | TRBJ2-7 | NA | TRBV5-1 | CASSEAPRTGSYEQYF | TGCGCCAGCAGCGAGGCCCCCCGGACAGGGTCTTACGAGCAGTACTTC
NA | TRBJ1-2 | NA | TRBV7-6 | CASSSSGSIYGYTF | TGTGCCAGCAGCTCGTCCGGGTCCATCTATGGCTACACCTTC
TRBD1 | TRBJ1-1 | once | TRBV29-1 | CSVVPGGNTEAFF | TGCAGCGTTGTTCCAGGGGGGAACACTGAAGCTTTCTTT
NA | TRBJ1-1 | NA | TRBV10-3 | CAISDSNRLNTEAFF | TGTGCCATCAGTGACTCCAACAGATTGAACACTGAAGCTTTCTTT
TRBD1 | TRBJ2-7 | NA | TRBV5-1 | CASSLGTGIHFAYEQYF | TGCGCCAGCAGCCTAGGGACAGGGATCCACTTTGCCTACGAGCAGTACTTC
TRBD2 | TRBJ2-7 | NA | TRBV6-1 | CASGRGAYEQYF | TGTGCCAGCGGGCGGGGGGCCTACGAGCAGTACTTC
TRBD1 | TRBJ2-3 | NA | TRBV9 | CASSRGTGVGRDTQYF | TGTGCCAGCAGCAGAGGGACAGGGGTTGGTCGAGATACGCAGTATTTT